The 25 T cell receptor beta chains reported below all come from one sample, sequenced in a study of neurological immune-mediated disorders. Noted time point: longitudinal time-point 1 (baseline). MiXCR was run by TCRdb on the 5' RACE reads, yielding one entry per CDR3 protein. Of 70,000 to 75,000 distinct CDR3 sequences listed, roughly an eighth are singletons. Material for sequencing was PBMCs. The receptors were gathered from a female donor with HTLV-1-associated myelopathy (HAM/TSP).

This clonotype came up many times. J is TRBJ2-7 and V is TRBV6-2 or TRBV6-3, with D unresolved. V lost 6 bases to trimming and J lost 4 bases, with 13 bases between them. CDR3 size: 13 residues. Germline values: CDR1 MNHEY, CDR2 SVGEGT. The CDR3 reads CASSRAVGYEQYF. CDR3 in DNA: TGTGCCAGCAGCCGGGCCGTCGGGTACGAGCAGTACTTC.

In its sample, this clonotype was seen many times. The chain carries TRBV5-1 and TRBJ2-7; 8 bases map to TRBD1. From germline, CDR1 is SGHRS and CDR2 YFSETQ. The CDR3 loop spans 14 amino acids. J gave up 2 bases and V 7 bases, and 8 bases lay outside the gene matches. The chain's CDR3 is CASGKGQGTYEQYF. In nucleotides, the CDR3 is TGCGCCAGCGGCAAAGGACAGGGCACCTACGAGCAGTACTTC.

This clonotype was seen at least ten times. CDR3 amino acids: CASKRRGQETQYF. The CDR3 bases are TGTGCCAGCAAGCGCAGGGGCCAAGAGACCCAGTACTTC. The rearrangement joins TRBV27 to TRBJ2-5, with D tentatively TRBD1 (6 bases). CDR3 length: 13 amino acids. Germline loops: CDR1 MNHEY, CDR2 SMNVEV (reference sequence). The V end was cut by 7 bases, the J end by 1 base, with 10 bases between.

The chain recombines TRBV3-1 with TRBJ2-1, with D tentatively TRBD2 (5 bases). In germline, CDR1 is LGHDT, CDR2 YNNKEL (reference sequence). This CDR3 comprises 15 residues. V shed 1 base and J shed 9 bases, with 16 bases lying between them. The CDR3 reads CASSQVFELRGEQFF. As DNA, the CDR3 is TGTGCCAGCAGCCAAGTATTTGAGTTACGGGGTGAGCAGTTCTTC.

This chain uses TRBV21-1 with TRBJ2-2. TRBV21-1 is described as a pseudogene. The CDR3 has 11 amino acids. CDR3 amino acids: CASSRPGELFF. DNA of the CDR3: TGTGCCAGCAGCAGACCCGGGGAGCTGTTTTTT.

The chain carries TRBV20-1 and TRBJ2-2, with no clear D. V gave up 5 bases and J gave up 7 bases, with 17 bases separating them. Germline V gene data show CDR1 as DFQATT and CDR2 as SNEGSKA (reference sequence). The CDR3 length is 14 residues. The CDR3: CSAPAGQAGGELFF. CDR3 DNA: TGCAGTGCTCCAGCCGGGCAGGCTGGCGGGGAGCTGTTTTTT.

This clonotype showed up many times. This chain joins TRBV5-1 and TRBJ1-1; D not resolved. Trimming left V 4 bases short and J 3 bases short, with 16 bases between. The V gene's germline CDR1 is SGHRS and CDR2 YFSETQ. This CDR3 comprises 15 residues. This CDR3 reads CASSRLGGKYTEAFF. CDR3 bases: TGCGCCAGCAGCCGACTAGGTGGGAAATACACTGAAGCTTTCTTT.

The V call is TRBV14, the J call TRBJ2-2; 14 bases align to TRBD2. Germline CDR1 is SGHDN and CDR2 is FVKESK. V was pared by 8 bases and J by 1 base, with 0 bases of the junction left unmatched. CDR3 length: 15 amino acids. This CDR3 is CASGTSGGNTGELFF. The DNA for the CDR3 is TGTGCCAGCGGGACTAGCGGGGGGAACACCGGGGAGCTGTTTTTT.

This clonotype was counted many times. V usage is TRBV4-2 and J usage is TRBJ2-1, with 11 bases aligning to TRBD2. Germline CDR1 reads LGHNA; CDR2 reads YNFKEQ. The CDR3 contains 16 residues. V lost 0 bases to trimming and J lost 9 bases; unmatched junction nucleotides: 7. The CDR3 DNA reads as TGTGCCAGCAGCCAAGACGTTTCTAGCGGGGGGACTGAGCAGTTCTTC. It specifies CASSQDVSSGGTEQFF.

This clonotype was counted many times. The chain joins TRBV12-3 or TRBV12-4 to TRBJ2-7; D gene uncertain. Trimming shortened V by 6 bases and J by 3 bases, and 15 bases separated the two germline ends. The CDR3 has 14 amino acids. The CDR3 here is CASSSPGSGYEQYF. The CDR3 DNA reads TGTGCCAGCAGCTCCCCCGGGTCTGGCTACGAGCAGTACTTC.

This clonotype was seen at least ten times. V gene TRBV9 combines with J gene TRBJ2-7, with a weak D call TRBD2 (5 bases). Deletions cut 4 bases from V and 7 bases from J, with 21 bases between. CDR1 is SGDLS, CDR2 YYNGEE, per germline. This CDR3 spans 15 amino acids. The DNA for the CDR3 is TGTGCCAGCAGCACTTATGGTGGGGAGCAAGGTGAGCAGTACTTC. Translated: CASSTYGGEQGEQYF.

This clonotype was seen at least ten times. V and J are TRBV9 and TRBJ2-1; D is unresolved. The CDR3 is 14 amino acids. The ends were cut back, 2 bases at V and 6 bases at J, with 12 bases in the middle. The germline V gene encodes CDR1 SGDLS and CDR2 YYNGEE. The CDR3 loop reads CASSVGRRSNEQFF. The CDR3 DNA reads as TGTGCCAGCAGCGTGGGAAGGCGTTCCAATGAGCAGTTCTTC.

This clonotype was found many times. The chain combines TRBV10-3 with TRBJ2-3, with D hard to call. The CDR3 contains 12 residues. V gave up 4 bases and J gave up 4 bases, with 6 bases separating them. Germline-derived CDR1 and CDR2 are ENHRY and SYGVKD. The CDR3, as DNA: TGTGCCATCAGTGGTACTTCAGATACGCAGTATTTT. Protein sequence: CAISGTSDTQYF.

In this sample, this clonotype turned up many times. The rearrangement links TRBV7-2 to TRBJ2-2, with 9 bases that match TRBD2. Germline CDR1 is SGHTA and CDR2 is FQGNSA. The CDR3 consists of 16 residues. V dropped 5 bases and J dropped 5; count of bases not matched to a gene: 9. The CDR3 loop is CASSPALAGGTGELFF. In DNA form, the CDR3 reads TGTGCCAGCAGCCCCGCTCTTGCGGGGGGGACCGGGGAGCTGTTTTTT. Looking up the rest from reference TRBV7-2 and TRBJ2-2 gives the full variable domain: GAGVSQSPSNKVTEKGKDVELRCDPISGHTALYWYRQSLGQGLEFLIYFQGNSAPDKSGLPSDRFSAERTGGSVSTLTIQRTQQEDSAVYLCASSPALAGGTGELFFGEGSRLTVL.

This clonotype occurred many times. The V gene is TRBV20-1, the J gene TRBJ1-2; 7 nucleotides line up with TRBD1. The CDR3 consists of 14 residues. Unmatched junction bases numbered 14, after V lost 8 bases and J lost 5 bases. Germline V gene sequence: CDR1 DFQATT, CDR2 SNEGSKA (reference sequence). The CDR3 bases are TGCAGTACAACCAACCCCAGGGGGTTTTATGGCTACACCTTC. The encoded protein is CSTTNPRGFYGYTF.

The rearrangement links TRBV5-1 to TRBJ2-1; 7 positions agree with TRBD2. The V and J ends lost 3 bases and 1 base, in that order; junction bases with no gene match: 7. The length of the CDR3 is 16 residues. CDR1 and CDR2 (germline): SGHRS, YFSETQ. Here the CDR3 DNA reads TGCGCCAGCAGCTGGGGGGGAGCTCGGTCCTACAATGAGCAGTTCTTC. The encoded protein is CASSWGGARSYNEQFF.

Ten or more counts support this clonotype. Written as DNA, the CDR3 is TGCGCCAGCAGCTTGCCGACCGTGACAGATACGCAGTATTTT. As protein: CASSLPTVTDTQYF. The J gene is TRBJ2-3, the V gene TRBV5-1; D call uncertain. Trimming left V 1 base short and J 3 bases short, with 9 bases between. Germline V gene lookup returns CDR1 SGHRS and CDR2 YFSETQ. The length of the CDR3 is 14 residues.

Worth noting for this clonotype: A much bigger clone sits one base away, suggesting this may be a read error. CDR3 residues: CASSENRGSDEKYF. In nucleotides, the CDR3 is TGCGCCAGCAGCGAGAACAGGGGGTCGGACGAGAAGTACTTC. The chain joins TRBV5-1 to TRBJ2-7; 8 positions agree with TRBD1. The CDR3 sequence is 14 residues long. Germline CDR1 and CDR2: SGHRS and YFSETQ.

This clonotype was seen many times. This chain connects TRBV5-1 to TRBJ2-3; D uncertain. The CDR3 length is 15 residues. V was cut by 1 base and J by 1 base, with 10 bases left in between. CDR1 SGHRS and CDR2 YFSETQ come from the germline V gene. CDR3 DNA: TGCGCCAGCAGCTTGCTGGTCTCGGGCACAGATACGCAGTATTTT. Amino acids: CASSLLVSGTDTQYF.

Ten or more counts support this clonotype. The rearrangement uses TRBV5-6 and TRBJ2-1; D is uncertain. Trimming shortened V by 0 bases and J by 10 bases, and 17 bases separated the two germline ends. The germline V gene encodes CDR1 SGHDT and CDR2 YYEEEE. This CDR3 spans 15 amino acids. The CDR3 loop reads CASSLGVSLIKEQFF. DNA of the CDR3: TGTGCCAGCAGCTTGGGGGTTAGCTTGATCAAGGAGCAGTTCTTC. Full variable domain (rest looked up from reference TRBV5-6 and TRBJ2-1): DAGVTQSPTHLIKTRGQQVTLRCSPKSGHDTVSWYQQALGQGPQFIFQYYEEEERQRGNFPDRFSGHQFPNYSSELNVNALLLGDSALYLCASSLGVSLIKEQFFGPGTRLTVL.

This clonotype occurred many times. This chain links TRBV29-1 with TRBJ2-7, with no clear D. Per germline, CDR1 SQVTM and CDR2 ANQGSEA. The CDR3 contains 10 residues. Trimming removed 4 bases at V and 3 bases at J, with 4 bases between. The CDR3 nucleotides are TGCAGCGTTGGAGTCTACGAGCAGTACTTC. Translated: CSVGVYEQYF.

V usage is TRBV29-1 and J usage is TRBJ2-7; D is possibly TRBD1 (5 bases). The CDR3 totals 11 residues. CDR1 and CDR2 from the germline V gene are SQVTM and ANQGSEA. CDR3 protein: CRGRTWYEQYF. Here the CDR3 DNA reads TGCAGAGGCCGGACATGGTACGAGCAGTACTTC.

The rearrangement uses TRBV5-1 and TRBJ2-1; D remains ambiguous. The CDR3 has 12 amino acids. V lost 1 base and J lost 6, with 5 bases in between. CDR1 SGHRS and CDR2 YFSETQ come from the germline V gene. The CDR3 loop reads CASSLYFNEQFF. The CDR3 DNA follows: TGCGCCAGCAGCTTGTATTTCAATGAGCAGTTCTTC. Full variable domain (rest looked up from reference TRBV5-1 and TRBJ2-1): KAGVTQTPRYLIKTRGQQVTLSCSPISGHRSVSWYQQTPGQGLQFLFEYFSETQRNKGNFPGRFSGRQFSNSRSEMNVSTLELGDSALYLCASSLYFNEQFFGPGTRLTVL.

CDR3 region: CASSKRWGADTQYF. In DNA, the CDR3 is TGCGCCAGCAGCAAGCGGTGGGGCGCAGATACGCAGTATTTT. The chain carries TRBV5-1 and TRBJ2-3; D is possibly TRBD1 or TRBD2 (5 bases each). The germline V and J ends were trimmed by 4 bases and 4 bases, with 13 bases remaining between them. The germline V gene encodes CDR1 SGHRS and CDR2 YFSETQ. The CDR3 is 14 amino acids.

A word on this clonotype: With a much larger clone just one base away, this may be a read error. The chain recombines TRBV7-2 with TRBJ2-1; 9 bases match TRBD2. Trimming removed 0 bases from V and 6 bases from J; junction bases left unmatched: 9. This CDR3 region has 17 residues. The germline CDR1 and CDR2 sequences are SGHTA and FQGNSA. The CDR3 loop reads CASSLASGTSRPNEQFF. The CDR3 DNA follows: TGTGCCAGCAGCTTAGCTTCCGGGACTAGCAGGCCCAATGAGCAGTTCTTC.